Sequencing of this T cell receptor (beta chain) was carried out in a study of PD-L1 blockade in urothelial cancer. Turning to the study itself: Blood was tested 3 weeks (second dose) and 6 weeks into treatment. General study results and limits: TCR clonality was measured in pretreatment peripheral blood. Clonality below the median predicted better survival.

Note on this clone: Its matching antigen is unknown.

The time point: peripheral blood 6 weeks after treatment start. The study enrolled patients with locally advanced or metastatic urothelial carcinoma. Patient sample counts ranged from 1 to 8, pretreatment and on-treatment. This CDR3 has 14 residues. Trimming took 3 bases from V and 3 from J, leaving 11 bases between them. Per germline, CDR1 MNHEY and CDR2 SVGAGI. Sequencing used immunoSEQ multiplex PCR; TCRdb keeps in-frame clones, though not all of them. The sample gives approximately 79,000 clones, approximately 90% of which show up once; around 0.9% is in the top ten. The V and J genes are TRBV6-5 and TRBJ1-1; D may be TRBD1 (5 bases). The sequencing used PBMCs, collected around atezolizumab (anti-PD-L1) treatment. The source is a woman older than 75 with urothelial cancer. The CDR3 reads CASSYGQGYTEAFF. CDR3 DNA sequence: TGTGCCAGCAGTTATGGGCAGGGTTACACTGAAGCTTTCTTT.